This is a list of T cell receptor beta chains from one sample in a study of identical twins. TCRdb reanalysed the 5' RACE reads using MiXCR and keeps one entry per CDR3 protein. The data show hundreds of thousands of distinct CDR3 sequences, less than 25% seen once. These same records also appear under a second study, on T cells expressing NK-cell markers.

Material for sequencing was PBMCs. The receptors were sampled from a woman aged 18-30 years in good health. CDR3s include the opening cysteine and the closing phenylalanine or tryptophan. Each record gives: J gene, clone size, D gene, V gene, CDR3 protein, CDR3 DNA. A D gene is named only where the DNA matches it firmly. For some rows the clone size is stated as once, few or many, or as a class when expanded; others skip it.

J gene: TRBJ1-2; clone size: few; D gene: TRBD1; V gene: TRBV11-3; CDR3 protein: CASSLAGGNGYTF; CDR3 DNA: TGTGCCAGCAGCTTAGCAGGGGGCAATGGCTACACCTTC
J gene: TRBJ2-5; clone size: .; D gene: .; V gene: TRBV7-9; CDR3 protein: CASSLDEGETQYF; CDR3 DNA: TGTGCCAGCAGCTTAGACGAGGGAGAGACCCAGTACTTC
J gene: TRBJ2-3; clone size: .; D gene: .; V gene: TRBV6-5; CDR3 protein: CASSSQGRDTQYF; CDR3 DNA: TGTGCCAGCAGTTCACAGGGAAGAGATACGCAGTATTTT
J gene: TRBJ2-3; clone size: .; D gene: .; V gene: TRBV20-1; CDR3 protein: CSARAPSKADTQYF; CDR3 DNA: TGCAGTGCTAGGGCCCCTTCTAAAGCGGATACGCAGTATTTT
J gene: TRBJ2-2; clone size: few; D gene: TRBD2; V gene: TRBV20-1; CDR3 protein: CSAPGGGGELFF; CDR3 DNA: TGCAGTGCTCCGGGGGGTGGCGGGGAGCTGTTTTTT
J gene: TRBJ2-3; clone size: .; D gene: .; V gene: TRBV5-1; CDR3 protein: CASSLRNGYTDTQYF; CDR3 DNA: TGCGCCAGCAGCTTGAGGAACGGTTATACAGATACGCAGTATTTT
J gene: TRBJ2-1; clone size: many; D gene: .; V gene: TRBV20-1; CDR3 protein: CSARGNFFGYNEQFF; CDR3 DNA: TGCAGTGCTAGGGGAAACTTCTTTGGCTACAATGAGCAGTTCTTC
J gene: TRBJ1-4; clone size: few; D gene: .; V gene: TRBV20-1; CDR3 protein: CSARGKGEKLFF; CDR3 DNA: TGCAGTGCTAGAGGCAAGGGTGAAAAACTGTTTTTT
J gene: TRBJ2-1; clone size: few; D gene: TRBD1; V gene: TRBV12-3/TRBV12-4; CDR3 protein: CASSLRQGDNEQFF; CDR3 DNA: TGTGCCAGCAGTTTAAGACAGGGGGACAATGAGCAGTTCTTC
J gene: TRBJ2-1; clone size: .; D gene: TRBD1; V gene: TRBV3-1; CDR3 protein: CASTRQGDNEQFF; CDR3 DNA: TGTGCCTCTACCCGGCAGGGGGACAATGAGCAGTTCTTC
J gene: TRBJ2-1; clone size: .; D gene: .; V gene: TRBV6-1; CDR3 protein: CASSADRYQEGNEQFF; CDR3 DNA: TGTGCCAGCAGCGCTGACAGGTATCAGGAGGGGAATGAGCAGTTCTTC
J gene: TRBJ2-3; clone size: .; D gene: TRBD2; V gene: TRBV20-1; CDR3 protein: CSALRLAPLTDTQYF; CDR3 DNA: TGCAGTGCTCTTAGACTAGCGCCATTAACAGATACGCAGTATTTT
J gene: TRBJ2-2; clone size: .; D gene: .; V gene: TRBV5-4; CDR3 protein: CASSPGGGANTGELFF; CDR3 DNA: TGTGCCAGCAGCCCGGGAGGGGGCGCGAACACCGGGGAGCTGTTTTTT
J gene: TRBJ2-1; clone size: few; D gene: .; V gene: TRBV11-1; CDR3 protein: CASSPKGFRSYNEQFF; CDR3 DNA: TGTGCCAGCAGCCCCAAGGGGTTCCGCTCCTACAATGAGCAGTTCTTC
J gene: TRBJ2-2; clone size: .; D gene: .; V gene: TRBV20-1; CDR3 protein: CSARPRGGDTGELFF; CDR3 DNA: TGCAGTGCTAGACCACGAGGGGGAGACACCGGGGAGCTGTTTTTT
J gene: TRBJ2-5; clone size: few; D gene: .; V gene: TRBV7-2; CDR3 protein: CASSQRGGGGSQETQYF; CDR3 DNA: TGTGCCAGCAGCCAGCGCGGGGGCGGGGGTAGCCAAGAGACCCAGTACTTC
J gene: TRBJ2-2; clone size: few; D gene: .; V gene: TRBV10-3; CDR3 protein: CAIGGLSNTGELFF; CDR3 DNA: TGTGCCATCGGCGGTCTCTCGAACACCGGGGAGCTGTTTTTT
J gene: TRBJ1-2; clone size: few; D gene: .; V gene: TRBV5-1; CDR3 protein: CASSLLDGSYGYTF; CDR3 DNA: TGCGCCAGCAGCCTATTGGACGGAAGCTATGGCTACACCTTC
J gene: TRBJ2-7; clone size: few; D gene: TRBD2; V gene: TRBV25-1; CDR3 protein: CASSELAGGGYEQYF; CDR3 DNA: TGTGCCAGCAGTGAATTAGCGGGAGGGGGCTACGAGCAGTACTTC
J gene: TRBJ2-3; clone size: few; D gene: .; V gene: TRBV20-1; CDR3 protein: CSARDRETSQYF; CDR3 DNA: TGCAGTGCTAGAGATCGGGAGACCTCGCAGTATTTT